This is a list of T cell receptor beta chains from one sample in a study of blood T cells in healthy people across ages. Each CDR3 protein is one row after TCRdb ran MiXCR on the 5' RACE reads. The data show around 800,000 distinct CDR3 sequences, roughly 24% seen once. This sample also appeared in a second study, on T cells of mothers and their children.

Sample: blood. The receptors were gathered from a boy aged 10-17 years in good health. Both conserved end residues are part of each CDR3. A D gene is named only where the DNA matches it firmly.

J	D	V	CDR3
TRBJ2-5	.	TRBV12-3/TRBV12-4	CASSWLHPKTQYF
TRBJ2-5	.	TRBV20-1	CSASGEVGGPRETQYF
TRBJ1-6	TRBD1	TRBV20-1	CSAGGPGGDNSPLHF
TRBJ2-1	.	TRBV6-5	CASSYRVGSYNEQFF
TRBJ2-3	TRBD2	TRBV9	CASSAGGAADTQYF
TRBJ1-1	.	TRBV5-1	CASSSQGLSTEAFF
TRBJ2-5	.	TRBV7-9	CASRRTEQETQYF
.	TRBD2	TRBV9	CASSVVVGGAGEQFF
TRBJ2-5	TRBD2	TRBV12-3/TRBV12-4	CASSLAGLETQYF
TRBJ1-4	.	TRBV6-6	CASSPGEEKLFF
.	.	TRBV10-3	CAISTTGTKNSREAQYF
TRBJ2-4	TRBD2	TRBV28	CASSPGASGRPLAKNIQYF
TRBJ2-3	.	TRBV20-1	CSASRALGGETDTQYF
TRBJ2-5	.	TRBV12-3/TRBV12-4	CASRGGLADGEAQYF
TRBJ1-1	.	TRBV2	CASRAGFTEAFF
TRBJ1-4	.	TRBV15	CATSRAKFGEKLFF
TRBJ2-1	TRBD1	TRBV27	CASSPPGADYRGDTYNEQFF
TRBJ1-5	.	TRBV27	CASSRGTFGPQHF
TRBJ2-3	.	TRBV20-1	CSAPPGADTQYF
TRBJ2-5	.	TRBV27	CASSLTQGSLETQYF
TRBJ2-7	.	TRBV4-1	CASSQVVGGGLYEQYF
TRBJ2-1	.	TRBV20-1	CSARDVAYEQFF
TRBJ2-7	.	TRBV20-1	CSAREVGGGVGSEQYF
TRBJ2-1	TRBD2	TRBV10-3	CAIRALAGEFNEQFF
TRBJ1-2	TRBD1	TRBV29-1	CSVATGARGYTF
TRBJ2-3	.	TRBV14	CASSTLVPDTQYF
TRBJ2-5	.	TRBV12-3/TRBV12-4	CASSTRQVGETQYF
TRBJ1-3	.	TRBV20-1	CSARPMILFGNTIYF
TRBJ1-2	.	TRBV28	CATGPPMDSRWNNGYTF
TRBJ2-5	.	TRBV10-3	CAISEGIGSQETQYF
TRBJ1-2	.	TRBV29-1	CSVSGLDGYTF
TRBJ1-1	TRBD1	TRBV4-1	CASREQGAGNTEAFF
TRBJ1-6	.	TRBV12-3/TRBV12-4	CASTKETDSPLHF
TRBJ1-3	.	TRBV4-1	CASSPDSGKTGNTIYF
.	.	TRBV3-1	CASSQDWGYEQYF
TRBJ1-2	.	TRBV25-1	CASSELGTGYGYTF
TRBJ1-4	.	TRBV25-1	CASPWGGPVDEKLFF
TRBJ2-3	TRBD2	TRBV20-1	CSALYPSGGSTDTQYF
.	.	TRBV12-3/TRBV12-4	CASSLSEQFF
TRBJ2-5	.	TRBV5-1	CASSYDRKGETQYF
TRBJ2-4	TRBD1	TRBV5-5	CASSRPGQYIAKNIQYF
TRBJ1-2	.	TRBV5-5	CASSQGTPPKDGYTF
TRBJ2-5	.	TRBV3-1	CASSPSTGRKTQYF
TRBJ2-2	.	TRBV6-1	CASSRSGTGELFF
TRBJ1-2	.	TRBV28	CASSLLPGTGSYGYTF
TRBJ2-5	.	TRBV12-3/TRBV12-4	CASSAYGAVNERFF
TRBJ1-2	.	TRBV19	CASSFPGAGDYGYTF
TRBJ1-4	TRBD1	TRBV19	CASTWTGGVSNEKLFF
TRBJ2-1	.	TRBV20-1	CSARRRGASNNEQFF
.	TRBD2	TRBV28	CASSSLGTSRVEQFF
TRBJ2-2	.	TRBV6-5	CASSSDSNTGELFF
TRBJ2-5	.	TRBV20-1	CSARDGGETQYF
TRBJ1-2	.	TRBV27	CASRFGSSYGYTF